Below, 15 T cell receptor beta chains from the same sample are listed, as sequenced in a study of healthy donors' naive CD4 and CD8 T cells. Each TCR library used 500 ng of total RNA and a linear amplification protocol. TCRdb processed the reads anew with MiXCR; each CDR3 protein has one entry. The sample lists approximately 180,000 distinct CDR3 sequences, 65% to 75% occurring once. Sequencing was carried out using naive CD4+ and CD8+ T cells sorted from blood, pooled from several donors. The receptors originated from a pool of human donors in good health; the sample pools cells from several healthy donors.

This chain joins TRBV24-1 and TRBJ2-1; no clear D gene. The germline V gene encodes CDR1 KGHDR and CDR2 SFDVKD. Between the trimmed V and J ends, which lost 1 base and 4 bases, there was a span of 10 bases. The CDR3 runs 15 residues. DNA of the CDR3: TGTGCCACCAGTGATTTCGGGCTAGATTACAATGAGCAGTTCTTC. This gives the protein CATSDFGLDYNEQFF.

This chain uses TRBV4-3 with TRBJ2-3; no reliable D call. Germline V lookup: CDR1 LGHNA, CDR2 YSLEER. The V and J ends lost 2 bases and 1 base respectively, with 7 bases between them. The CDR3 runs to 14 residues. The CDR3 sequence is CASSQSSRTDTQYF. The CDR3, as DNA: TGCGCCAGCAGCCAATCCTCCCGCACAGATACGCAGTATTTT.

The chain joins TRBV4-3 to TRBJ2-1; perhaps D is TRBD1 or TRBD2 (5 bases each). The CDR3 contains 15 residues. Per germline, CDR1 LGHNA and CDR2 YSLEER. Trimming removed 0 bases at V and 7 bases at J, with 13 bases between. CDR3 in amino acids: CASSQEGRVGNEQFF. The DNA for the CDR3 is TGCGCCAGCAGCCAAGAGGGACGGGTCGGGAATGAGCAGTTCTTC.

The chain is built from TRBV4-1 and TRBJ2-1; D perhaps matches TRBD1 (6 bases). CDR1 and CDR2 (germline): MGHRA, YSYEKL. V was shortened by 1 base and J by 9 bases, with 16 bases between the two germline ends. This CDR3 comprises 15 residues. The CDR3 DNA is TGCGCCAGCAGCCAAGCCGGTACCCCACAGGGTGAGCAGTTCTTC. Translating it yields CASSQAGTPQGEQFF.

The chain uses TRBV12-3 or TRBV12-4 and TRBJ2-3; 10 bases are shared with TRBD2. The J segment lost 3 bases and the V segment lost 2 bases, leaving 2 bases of the junction unmatched. The CDR3 runs to 15 residues. CDR3 in amino acids: CASSLPSGSTDTQYF. The CDR3 DNA follows: TGTGCCAGCAGTTTACCTAGCGGGAGTACAGATACGCAGTATTTT.

There are a few counts of this clonotype. One end of the junction fails to match germline, which may point to a read error. The chain is built from TRBV18 and TRBJ2-1, with D perhaps assigned TRBD1 or TRBD2 (5 bases each). CDR3 length equals 15 residues. CDR1 KGHSH and CDR2 LQKENI come from the germline V gene. The DNA for the CDR3 is TGTGTCAGCTCAACTCCGGGACCTCTGGGGAATGAGCAGTTCTTC. It translates to CVSSTPGPLGNEQFF.

This clonotype was seen once. This chain joins TRBV20-1 and TRBJ2-7; D remains unclear. This CDR3 is 13 amino acids long. Germline V gene lookup returns CDR1 DFQATT and CDR2 SNEGSKA (reference sequence). V lost 6 bases and J lost 7, with 19 bases in between. CDR3: CSATRSAPGEQYF. The CDR3 DNA follows: TGCAGTGCCACCCGGTCAGCCCCTGGGGAGCAGTACTTC.

The table lists this clonotype with a count of one. The genes are TRBV12-3 or TRBV12-4 and TRBJ2-7; 8 positions match TRBD2. There are 13 residues in the CDR3. The V gene end was trimmed by 6 bases and the J gene end by 5 bases; junction bases not matched to a gene: 6. CDR3 protein: CASSRELADEQYF. The CDR3 DNA follows: TGTGCCAGCAGCCGAGAACTAGCGGACGAGCAGTACTTC.

J is TRBJ2-6 and V is TRBV27, with 11 bases matching TRBD2. CDR3 length equals 18 residues. V trimming: 3 bases; J trimming: 2 bases; junction bases outside the gene matches: 6. The germline gives CDR1 MNHEY, CDR2 SMNVEV (reference sequence). This CDR3 is CASSLTSGMNTGANVLTF. CDR3 bases: TGTGCCAGCAGTTTGACTAGCGGGATGAATACTGGGGCCAACGTCCTGACTTTC.

V and J are TRBV5-1 and TRBJ1-2, with D maybe TRBD1 (6 bases). Germline V gives CDR1 SGHRS, CDR2 YFSETQ. Trimming removed 4 bases from V and 2 bases from J, with 12 bases in between. CDR3 length: 14 residues. The DNA for the CDR3 is TGCGCCAGCAGCGTAGGACAGAAGAACTATGGCTACACCTTC. It translates to CASSVGQKNYGYTF.

The chain uses TRBV6-5 and TRBJ2-1; D remains ambiguous. V lost 4 bases and J lost 0, with 10 bases in between. Looked up from germline, CDR1 is MNHEY and CDR2 is SVGAGI. The CDR3 covers 15 residues. The CDR3 sequence: CASSSARSSYNEQFF. DNA of the CDR3: TGTGCCAGCAGTTCTGCCCGGAGCTCCTACAATGAGCAGTTCTTC.

The CDR3 sequence is CAISWDTYNEQFF. DNA of the CDR3: TGTGCCATTTCTTGGGACACCTACAATGAGCAGTTCTTC. The chain recombines TRBV19 with TRBJ2-1; D may be TRBD1 (6 bases). The CDR3 loop spans 13 amino acids. Germline V CDR1 and CDR2: LNHDA, SQIVND (reference sequence). With 10 bases removed from V and 2 bases from J, the gap between germline ends came to 12 bases. The full variable domain, with the rest looked up from reference TRBV19 and TRBJ2-1, is DGGITQSPKYLFRKEGQNVTLSCEQNLNHDAMYWYRQDPGQGLRLIYYSQIVNDFQKGDIAEGYSVSREKKESFPLTVTSAQKNPTAFYLCAISWDTYNEQFFGPGTRLTVL.

This clonotype was seen once. The rearrangement links TRBV6-2 or TRBV6-3 to TRBJ2-3; a possible D gene is TRBD2 (6 bases). V dropped 8 bases and J dropped 1 base, with 19 bases sitting between them. Looked up from germline, CDR1 is MNHEY and CDR2 is SVGEGT. CDR3 length: 16 amino acids. This chain's CDR3 is CASGMRPGGGTDTQYF. The CDR3 DNA sequence: TGTGCCAGCGGAATGCGCCCCGGGGGAGGCACAGATACGCAGTATTTT.

This sequence joins TRBV19 and TRBJ1-5; D gene unclear. With 11 bases removed from V and 8 bases from J, the gap between germline ends came to 16 bases. The CDR3 covers 12 residues. Germline values: CDR1 LNHDA, CDR2 SQIVND (reference sequence). CDR3 sequence reads: CAGKRIGEPQHF. DNA of the CDR3: TGTGCCGGTAAGAGGATCGGCGAGCCCCAGCATTTT.

This chain links TRBV19 with TRBJ2-7; 9 bases are shared with TRBD1. V gave up 3 bases and J gave up 0 bases; unmatched junction bases: 3. The germline V gene encodes CDR1 LNHDA and CDR2 SQIVND (reference sequence). The CDR3 loop spans 15 amino acids. The CDR3 DNA reads TGTGCCAGTAGTATTTACAGGGGGCACTCCTACGAGCAGTACTTC. Translating gives CASSIYRGHSYEQYF.